These 6 T cell receptor beta chains came from one sample sequenced in a study of radiotherapy plus CTLA-4 blockade in lung cancer. Profiled with immunoSEQ multiplex PCR; TCRdb holds only in-frame clones, not every one. The table records tens of thousands of clones, about 87% of them present only once. Specimen: peripheral blood, collected from a patient treated with radiotherapy plus ipilimumab. These receptors originate from a human donor with non-small cell lung cancer who had stable disease on radiotherapy plus ipilimumab.

This chain uses TRBV5-1 with TRBJ2-7, with D tentatively TRBD2 (5 bases). Germline V gene sequence: CDR1 SGHRS, CDR2 YFSETQ. This CDR3 contains 14 residues. V gave up 0 bases and J gave up 4 bases, with 11 bases separating them. The CDR3 reads CASSLAGKGYEQYF. The CDR3 DNA reads as TGCGCCAGCAGCTTGGCGGGGAAAGGGTACGAGCAGTACTTC. Full variable domain (rest looked up from reference TRBV5-1 and TRBJ2-7): KAGVTQTPRYLIKTRGQQVTLSCSPISGHRSVSWYQQTPGQGLQFLFEYFSETQRNKGNFPGRFSGRQFSNSRSEMNVSTLELGDSALYLCASSLAGKGYEQYFGPGTRLTVT.

This chain joins TRBV10-2 and TRBJ1-2, with a tentative D call TRBD1 (6 bases). The CDR3 has 13 amino acids. Trimming left V 7 bases short and J 4 bases short, with 13 bases between. Germline loops: CDR1 WSHSY, CDR2 SAAADI. Here the CDR3 reads CASNEQGAYGYTF. The CDR3 bases are TGCGCCAGCAACGAACAGGGAGCCTATGGCTACACCTTC.

The sample holds one count of this clone. This rearrangement joins TRBV5-1 to TRBJ2-3, with D unclear. Trimming stripped 6 bases from V and 2 bases from J, with 16 bases between. The germline V gene encodes CDR1 SGHRS and CDR2 YFSETQ. The CDR3 covers 15 residues. This CDR3 reads CASTASPGVTDTQYF. CDR3 coding DNA: TGCGCCAGCACAGCCTCGCCGGGCGTCACAGATACGCAGTATTTT.

This clone occurred once. The chain links TRBV19 to TRBJ1-5; D gene unclear. The V and J ends lost 7 bases and 3 bases respectively, with 16 bases between them. The CDR3 runs 15 residues. Per the germline V gene, CDR1 is LNHDA and CDR2 is SQIVND (reference sequence). The DNA of the CDR3 is TGTGCCAGTATCCGGAATTCGGCCTCCAATCAGCCCCAGCATTTT. Protein product: CASIRNSASNQPQHF.

Only one count was recorded for this clone. This chain joins TRBV19 and TRBJ2-5; tentative D call: TRBD2 (6 bases). Germline V gives CDR1 LNHDA, CDR2 SQIVND (reference sequence). There are 15 residues in the CDR3. V lost 5 bases and J lost 3, with 16 bases in between. CDR3 protein: CASSSSYPGEETQYF. CDR3 DNA: TGTGCCAGTAGTTCGTCGTACCCGGGGGAAGAGACCCAGTACTTC.

The rearrangement uses TRBV2 and TRBJ2-3, with 13 bases lining up with TRBD2. There are 15 residues in the CDR3. Germline lookup yields CDR1 SNHLY and CDR2 FYNNEI. Germline trimming cut 6 bases from V and 3 bases from J; bases unmatched to any gene: 3. CDR3 in DNA: TGTGCCAGCAGAGTGGGACTAGCGGGAACAGATACGCAGTATTTT. Protein: CASRVGLAGTDTQYF. Together with reference TRBV2 and TRBJ2-3, the CDR3 gives the full variable domain: EPEVTQTPSHQVTQMGQEVILRCVPISNHLYFYWYRQILGQKVEFLVSFYNNEISEKSEIFDDQFSVERPDGSNFTLKIRSTKLEDSAMYFCASRVGLAGTDTQYFGPGTRLTVL.